The sequence of this TCR beta chain was determined in a study of blood T cell repertoires in COVID-19. Study context: Material from acute and convalescent COVID-19 was sourced from the United States, Italy and Spain. T cells, B-cell-depleted T cells, or PBMCs provided the cDNA or gDNA that served as material.

Authors' analysis steps: It was from reference gene primer amplification that nucleated cell counts were estimated. Profiling relied on immunoSEQ multiplex PCR, and the TCRdb table lists in-frame clones only, not all of them. Clone size and V and J calls were adopted from that table, with D and trimming inferred from the DNA. The sample yields over 60,000 clones, around 76% seen once. Germline V gene data show CDR1 as LGHDT and CDR2 as YNNKEL (reference sequence). V shed 0 bases and J shed 9 bases, with 12 bases lying between them. The length of the CDR3 is 14 residues. This TCR was recovered from a human donor in a cohort sampled during active COVID-19. The sample taken for sequencing was peripheral blood. This rearrangement joins TRBV3-1 (or the pseudogene TRBV3-2) to TRBJ2-1; D gene unclear. Written as DNA, the CDR3 is TGTGCCAGCAGCCAAGATCGAATTATCGGTGAGCAGTTCTTC. Its translation: CASSQDRIIGEQFF.